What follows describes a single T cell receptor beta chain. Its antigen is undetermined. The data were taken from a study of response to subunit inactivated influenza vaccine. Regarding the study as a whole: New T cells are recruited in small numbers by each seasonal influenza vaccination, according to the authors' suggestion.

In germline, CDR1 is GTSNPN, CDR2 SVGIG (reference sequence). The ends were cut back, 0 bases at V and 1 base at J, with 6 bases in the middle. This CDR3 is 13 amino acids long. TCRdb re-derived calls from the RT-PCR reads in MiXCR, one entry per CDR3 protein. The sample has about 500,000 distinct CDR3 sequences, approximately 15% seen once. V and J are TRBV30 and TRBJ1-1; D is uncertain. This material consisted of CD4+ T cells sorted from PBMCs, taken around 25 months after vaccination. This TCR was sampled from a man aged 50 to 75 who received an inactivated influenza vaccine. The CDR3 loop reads CAWSVSRNTEAFF. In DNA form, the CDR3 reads TGTGCCTGGAGTGTAAGCAGGAACACTGAAGCTTTCTTT.